These 13 T cell receptor beta chains came from one sample sequenced in a study of cytomegalovirus exposure and HLA in healthy donors. This PCR relied on a set of 60 Vbeta primers and 13 Jbeta primers. Some clones are missing from TCRdb's copy, which holds only in-frame ones; the method was immunoSEQ multiplex PCR. The sample totals nearly 200,000 clones. Sequenced sample: PBMCs. The receptors originated from a boy aged 5 to 17 in good health and CMV-seronegative.

The chain joins TRBV5-1 to TRBJ1-2; 8 nucleotides agree with TRBD1. The germline V gene encodes CDR1 SGHRS and CDR2 YFSETQ. V trimming: 0 bases; J trimming: 5 bases; junction bases outside the gene matches: 6. This CDR3 is built from 15 residues. The CDR3 reads CASSLGGQVRYGYTF. The CDR3 nucleotides are TGCGCCAGCAGCTTGGGGGGACAGGTTCGGTATGGCTACACCTTC.

The J gene is TRBJ1-4, the V gene TRBV18, with 7 bases identical to TRBD1. CDR1 and CDR2 (germline): KGHSH, LQKENI. This CDR3 contains 13 residues. Germline trimming cut 6 bases from V and 8 bases from J; bases unmatched to any gene: 6. The CDR3 bases are TGTGCCAGCTCTCTAGGGACAGTGGAAAAACTGTTTTTT. It encodes CASSLGTVEKLFF.

V is TRBV7-2 and J is TRBJ2-6, with D possibly being TRBD1 (5 bases). V was clipped by 2 bases and J by 0 bases, with 11 bases between them. CDR1 SGHTA and CDR2 FQGNSA come from the germline V gene. This CDR3 has 17 residues. The CDR3 sequence: CASSLTGTSSGANVLTF. The CDR3 DNA follows: TGTGCCAGCAGCTTAACAGGCACGAGCTCTGGGGCCAACGTCCTGACTTTC. The full variable domain, completed using reference TRBV7-2 and TRBJ2-6, is GAGVSQSPSNKVTEKGKDVELRCDPISGHTALYWYRQSLGQGLEFLIYFQGNSAPDKSGLPSDRFSAERTGGSVSTLTIQRTQQEDSAVYLCASSLTGTSSGANVLTFGAGSRLTVL.

The chain carries TRBV5-1 and TRBJ2-4; perhaps TRBD2 as D (5 bases). The ends were cut back, 0 bases at V and 9 bases at J, with 10 bases in the middle. CDR3 size: 13 residues. CDR1 SGHRS and CDR2 YFSETQ come from the germline V gene. The CDR3 loop is CASSLGGNGIQYF. As DNA, the CDR3 is TGCGCCAGCAGCTTGGGAGGGAATGGCATTCAGTACTTC.

The rearrangement links TRBV7-9 to TRBJ2-3; 10 nucleotides match TRBD1. The CDR3 is 14 amino acids. CDR1 is SEHNR, CDR2 FQNEAQ, per germline (reference sequence). With 4 bases clipped from V and 8 bases from J, the junction kept 6 bases outside the gene matches. The CDR3 sequence is CASSWTGGGGTQYF. The CDR3 nucleotides are TGTGCCAGCAGCTGGACAGGGGGAGGGGGTACGCAGTATTTT.

The V and J genes are TRBV6-5 and TRBJ2-7; 7 bases map to TRBD1. This CDR3 spans 15 amino acids. V lost 0 bases to trimming and J lost 2 bases; unmatched junction nucleotides: 4. Per the germline V gene, CDR1 is MNHEY and CDR2 is SVGAGI. The CDR3 bases are TGTGCCAGCAGTTACTCAACGACAGGGACCTACGAGCAGTACTTC. This codes for CASSYSTTGTYEQYF.

V usage is TRBV10-3 and J usage is TRBJ2-5; 12 bases fit TRBD2. CDR3 size: 18 residues. CDR1 and CDR2 (germline): ENHRY, SYGVKD. V shed 2 bases, J shed 2 bases, and the junction held 9 bases outside the gene matches. The CDR3 coding sequence is TGTGCCATCAGTGAGCCTCTAGCGGGGGGGCCGTTTCAAGAGACCCAGTACTTC. It codes for CAISEPLAGGPFQETQYF.

V and J are TRBV25-1 and TRBJ2-1, with 10 bases aligning to TRBD2. J gave up 4 bases and V 2 bases, and 2 bases lay outside the gene matches. CDR1 and CDR2 from the germline V gene are MGHDK and SYGVNS. The length of the CDR3 is 15 residues. The CDR3 DNA reads TGTGCCAGCAGTGAACTAGCGGGGGAGTACAATGAGCAGTTCTTC. It is translated as CASSELAGEYNEQFF.

This chain joins TRBV11-1 and TRBJ1-6, with a weak D call TRBD1 (5 bases). V was clipped by 4 bases and J by 5 bases, with 15 bases between them. This CDR3 comprises 16 residues. Germline values: CDR1 SGHAT, CDR2 FQDESV (reference sequence). CDR3 DNA: TGTGCCAGCAGCTCCGCGGGAAGGGGAAATAATTCACCCCTCCACTTT. It specifies CASSSAGRGNNSPLHF.

V gene TRBV5-6 combines with J gene TRBJ2-1; tentative D call: TRBD2 (5 bases). The CDR3 contains 17 residues. Trimming cost V 0 bases and J 1 base, with 14 bases left between them. Looked up from germline, CDR1 is SGHDT and CDR2 is YYEEEE. The DNA for the CDR3 is TGTGCCAGCAGCTTGGTTGGGCAGGAGGTTTCCTACAATGAGCAGTTCTTC. Translated, it gives CASSLVGQEVSYNEQFF.

The rearrangement links TRBV7-9 to TRBJ1-1, with D perhaps matching TRBD1 (6 bases). The CDR3 is 14 residues long. V was clipped by 5 bases and J by 5 bases, with 15 bases between them. The germline V gene encodes CDR1 SEHNR and CDR2 FQNEAQ (reference sequence). CDR3 coding DNA: TGTGCCAGCAGCCTGGGGGGGGGCCGGACTGAAGCTTTCTTT. It codes for CASSLGGGRTEAFF.

V gene TRBV6-5 combines with J gene TRBJ2-2, with 9 bases matching TRBD1. Germline CDR1 MNHEY, CDR2 SVGAGI. V lost 7 bases to trimming and J lost 4 bases; unmatched junction nucleotides: 4. This CDR3 spans 14 amino acids. The CDR3 reads CASTQDRGTGELFF. The CDR3, as DNA: TGTGCCAGCACTCAGGACAGGGGCACCGGGGAGCTGTTTTTT.

V and J are TRBV6-5 and TRBJ1-2, with D maybe TRBD1 (6 bases). The length of the CDR3 is 15 residues. V shed 3 bases and J shed 5 bases, with 16 bases lying between them. CDR1 and CDR2 (germline): MNHEY, SVGAGI. The chain's CDR3 is CASSYSETGTYGYTF. The CDR3 DNA is TGTGCCAGCAGTTATAGCGAGACAGGCACTTATGGCTACACCTTC.